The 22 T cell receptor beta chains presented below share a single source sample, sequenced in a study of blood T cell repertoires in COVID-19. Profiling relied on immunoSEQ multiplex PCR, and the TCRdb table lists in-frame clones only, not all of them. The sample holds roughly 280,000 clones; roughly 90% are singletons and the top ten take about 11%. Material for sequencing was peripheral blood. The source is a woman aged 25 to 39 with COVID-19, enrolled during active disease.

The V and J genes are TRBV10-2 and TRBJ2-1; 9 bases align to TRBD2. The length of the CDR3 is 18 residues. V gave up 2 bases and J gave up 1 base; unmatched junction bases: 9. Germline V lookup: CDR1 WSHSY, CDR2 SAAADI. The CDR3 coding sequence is TGCGCCAGCAGTGAGCTCCGAATCCTAGCGGGATCCTACAATGAGCAGTTCTTC. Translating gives CASSELRILAGSYNEQFF.

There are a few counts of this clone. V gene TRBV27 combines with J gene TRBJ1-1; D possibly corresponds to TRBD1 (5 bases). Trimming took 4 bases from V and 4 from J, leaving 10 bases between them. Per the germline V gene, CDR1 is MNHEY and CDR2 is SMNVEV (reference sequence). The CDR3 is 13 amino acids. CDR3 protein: CASSSGLGTEAFF. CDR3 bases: TGTGCCAGCAGTTCAGGGTTGGGCACTGAAGCTTTCTTT.

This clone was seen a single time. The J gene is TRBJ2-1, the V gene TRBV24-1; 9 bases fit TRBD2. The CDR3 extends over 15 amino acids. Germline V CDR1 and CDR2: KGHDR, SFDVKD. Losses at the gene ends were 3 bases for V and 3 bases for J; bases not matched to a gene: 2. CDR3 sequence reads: CATSDPSGIYNEQFF. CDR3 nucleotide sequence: TGTGCCACCAGTGATCCTAGCGGGATCTACAATGAGCAGTTCTTC.

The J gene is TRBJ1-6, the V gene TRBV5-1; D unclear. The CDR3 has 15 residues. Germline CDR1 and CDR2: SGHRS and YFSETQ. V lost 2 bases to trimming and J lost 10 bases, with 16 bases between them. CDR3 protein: CASSFDGYEESPLHF. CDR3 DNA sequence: TGCGCCAGCAGCTTCGACGGCTATGAGGAGTCACCCCTCCACTTT. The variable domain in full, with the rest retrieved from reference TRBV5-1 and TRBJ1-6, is KAGVTQTPRYLIKTRGQQVTLSCSPISGHRSVSWYQQTPGQGLQFLFEYFSETQRNKGNFPGRFSGRQFSNSRSEMNVSTLELGDSALYLCASSFDGYEESPLHFGNGTRLTVT.

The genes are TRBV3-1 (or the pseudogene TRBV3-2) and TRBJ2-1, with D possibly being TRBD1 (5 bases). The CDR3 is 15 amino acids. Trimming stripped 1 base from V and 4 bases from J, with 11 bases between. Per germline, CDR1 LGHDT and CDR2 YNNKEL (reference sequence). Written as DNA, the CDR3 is TGTGCCAGCAGCCAAGGGCAGGGTAGGTACAATGAGCAGTTCTTC. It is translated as CASSQGQGRYNEQFF.

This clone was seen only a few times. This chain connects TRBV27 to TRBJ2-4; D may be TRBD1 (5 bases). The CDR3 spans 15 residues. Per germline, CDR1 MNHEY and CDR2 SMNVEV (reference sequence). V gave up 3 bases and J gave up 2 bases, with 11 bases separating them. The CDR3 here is CASSFSAGSKNIQYF. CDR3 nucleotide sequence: TGTGCCAGCAGTTTTAGTGCAGGGTCCAAAAACATTCAGTACTTC.

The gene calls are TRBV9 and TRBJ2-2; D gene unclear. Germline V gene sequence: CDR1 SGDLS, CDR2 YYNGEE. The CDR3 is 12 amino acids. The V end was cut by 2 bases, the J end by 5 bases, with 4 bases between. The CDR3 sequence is CASSVGTGELFF. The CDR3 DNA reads TGTGCCAGCAGCGTCGGGACCGGGGAGCTGTTTTTT.

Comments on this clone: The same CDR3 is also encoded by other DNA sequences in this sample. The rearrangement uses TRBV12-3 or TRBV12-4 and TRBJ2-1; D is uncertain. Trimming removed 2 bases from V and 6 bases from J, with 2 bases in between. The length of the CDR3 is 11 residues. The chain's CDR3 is CASSLLNEQFF. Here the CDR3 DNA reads TGTGCCAGCAGTTTACTCAATGAGCAGTTCTTC.

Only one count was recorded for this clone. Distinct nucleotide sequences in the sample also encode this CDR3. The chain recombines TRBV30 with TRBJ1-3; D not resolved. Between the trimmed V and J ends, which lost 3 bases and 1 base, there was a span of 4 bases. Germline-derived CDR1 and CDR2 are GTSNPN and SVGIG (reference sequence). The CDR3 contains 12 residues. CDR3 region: CAWSLSGNTIYF. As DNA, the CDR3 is TGTGCCTGGAGCCTGTCTGGAAACACCATATATTTT. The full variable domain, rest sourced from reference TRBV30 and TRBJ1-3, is SQTIHQWPATLVQPVGSPLSLECTVEGTSNPNLYWYRQAAGRGLQLLFYSVGIGQISSEVPQNLSASRPQDRQFILSSKKLLLSDSGFYLCAWSLSGNTIYFGEGSWLTVV.

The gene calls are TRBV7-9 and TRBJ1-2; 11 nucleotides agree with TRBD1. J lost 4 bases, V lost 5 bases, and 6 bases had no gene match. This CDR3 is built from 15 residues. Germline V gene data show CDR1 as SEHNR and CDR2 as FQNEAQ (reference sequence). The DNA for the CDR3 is TGTGCCAGCAGCAGCCGGGACAGGGGGGTCTATGGCTACACCTTC. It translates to CASSSRDRGVYGYTF.

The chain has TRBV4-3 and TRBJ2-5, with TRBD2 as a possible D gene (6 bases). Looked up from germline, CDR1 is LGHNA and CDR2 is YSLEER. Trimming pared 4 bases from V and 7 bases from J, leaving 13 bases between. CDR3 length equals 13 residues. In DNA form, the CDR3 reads TGCGCCAGCAGCCCCCGGGAGTTAGGGACCCAGTACTTC. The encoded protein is CASSPRELGTQYF.

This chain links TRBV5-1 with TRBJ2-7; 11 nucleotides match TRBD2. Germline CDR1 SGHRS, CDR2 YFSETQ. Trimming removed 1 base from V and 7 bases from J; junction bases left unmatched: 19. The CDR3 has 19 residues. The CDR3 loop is CASSLKVAGGSRVLGEQYF. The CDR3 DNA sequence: TGCGCCAGCAGCTTGAAGGTAGCGGGAGGGTCCAGGGTATTGGGTGAGCAGTACTTC.

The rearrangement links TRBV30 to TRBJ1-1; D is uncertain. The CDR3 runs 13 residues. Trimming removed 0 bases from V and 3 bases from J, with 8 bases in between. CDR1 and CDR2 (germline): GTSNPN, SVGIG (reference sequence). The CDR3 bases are TGTGCCTGGAGTGTCCGGTTGGACACTGAAGCTTTCTTT. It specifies CAWSVRLDTEAFF.

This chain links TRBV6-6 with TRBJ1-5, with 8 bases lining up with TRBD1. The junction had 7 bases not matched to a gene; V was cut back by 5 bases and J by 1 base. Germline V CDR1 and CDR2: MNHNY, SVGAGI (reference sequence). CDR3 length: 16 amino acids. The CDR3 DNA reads TGTGCCAGCAGTAAAGGACAGGGAGGAAGCAATCAGCCCCAGCATTTT. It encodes CASSKGQGGSNQPQHF.

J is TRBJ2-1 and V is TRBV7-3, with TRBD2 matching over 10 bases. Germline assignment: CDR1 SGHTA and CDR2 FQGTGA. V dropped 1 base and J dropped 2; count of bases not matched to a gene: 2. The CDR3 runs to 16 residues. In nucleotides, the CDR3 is TGTGCCAGCAGCTTAATAAGCGGGAGGGCCTACAATGAGCAGTTCTTC. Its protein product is CASSLISGRAYNEQFF.

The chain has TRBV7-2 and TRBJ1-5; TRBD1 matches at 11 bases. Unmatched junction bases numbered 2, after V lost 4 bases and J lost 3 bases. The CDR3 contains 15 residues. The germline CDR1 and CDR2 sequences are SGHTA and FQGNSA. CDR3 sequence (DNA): TGTGCCAGCAGCTCAGGACAGGGGGCCAATCAGCCCCAGCATTTT. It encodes CASSSGQGANQPQHF.

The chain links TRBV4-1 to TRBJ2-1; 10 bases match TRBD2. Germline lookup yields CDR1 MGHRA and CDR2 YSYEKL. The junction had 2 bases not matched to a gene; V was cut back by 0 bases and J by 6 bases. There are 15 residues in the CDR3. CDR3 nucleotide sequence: TGCGCCAGCAGCCAAGATGGGACTAGCGTCAATGAGCAGTTCTTC. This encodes CASSQDGTSVNEQFF.

CDR3 in DNA: TGCGCCAGCAGCTTAGCGGGCGTCACAGATACGCAGTATTTT. Translating it yields CASSLAGVTDTQYF. The rearrangement joins TRBV5-1 to TRBJ2-3; TRBD2 might be the D (6 bases). This CDR3 spans 14 amino acids. Per germline, CDR1 SGHRS and CDR2 YFSETQ. Deletions cut 2 bases from V and 2 bases from J, with 9 bases between.

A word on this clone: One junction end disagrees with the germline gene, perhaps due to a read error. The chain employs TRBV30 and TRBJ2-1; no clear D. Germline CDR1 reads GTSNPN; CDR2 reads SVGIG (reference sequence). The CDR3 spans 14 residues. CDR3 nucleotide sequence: TGTGCCTCGAGTCGCCTTAGCTCCTACAATGAGCAGTTCTTC. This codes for CASSRLSSYNEQFF.

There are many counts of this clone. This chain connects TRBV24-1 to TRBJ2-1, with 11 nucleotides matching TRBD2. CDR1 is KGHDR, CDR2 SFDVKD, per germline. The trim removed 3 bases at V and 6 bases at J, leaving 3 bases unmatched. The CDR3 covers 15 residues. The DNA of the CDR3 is TGTGCCACCAGTGATCTACTAGCGGGAGTCAATGAGCAGTTCTTC. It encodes CATSDLLAGVNEQFF.

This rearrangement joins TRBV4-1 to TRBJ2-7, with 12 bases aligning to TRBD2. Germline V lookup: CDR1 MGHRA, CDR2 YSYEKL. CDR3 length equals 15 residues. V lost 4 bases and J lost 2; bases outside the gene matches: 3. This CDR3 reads CASSPGLAGPYEQYF. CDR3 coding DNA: TGCGCCAGCAGCCCCGGACTAGCGGGGCCCTACGAGCAGTACTTC.

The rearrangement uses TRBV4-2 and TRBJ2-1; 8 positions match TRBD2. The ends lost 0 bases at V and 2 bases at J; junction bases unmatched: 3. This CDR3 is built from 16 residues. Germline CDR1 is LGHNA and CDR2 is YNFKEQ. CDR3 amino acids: CASSQDFSGAYNEQFF. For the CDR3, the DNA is TGTGCCAGCAGCCAAGATTTTAGCGGGGCCTACAATGAGCAGTTCTTC.